This T cell receptor beta chain appears in the sequencing data of a study of identical twins' blood T cells. Looking at the study overall: Twelve libraries, six alpha and six beta, gave around 50 million reads. The study, taken as a whole, reports: Mainly, cloneset size products determined shared clonotypes, twins included.

TCRdb recomputed calls from the 5' RACE reads with MiXCR, one row per CDR3 protein. The sample contains 350,000 to 400,000 distinct CDR3 sequences, roughly 31% of which appear only once. Germline CDR1 SGHDN, CDR2 FVKESK. Between the trimmed V and J ends, which lost 1 base and 1 base, there was a span of 10 bases. CDR3 length equals 15 residues. Three pairs of healthy female monozygous twins were the donors. This clonotype has just a few counts. Its antigen is still unknown. Sequencing input: PBMCs. The clonotype was recovered from a woman aged 18-55 years in good health. V is TRBV14 and J is TRBJ1-1; D remains ambiguous. CDR3 loop: CASSQAGVRNTEAFF. CDR3 DNA: TGTGCCAGCAGCCAAGCCGGGGTTCGGAACACTGAAGCTTTCTTT. The full variable domain, rest sourced from reference TRBV14 and TRBJ1-1, is EAGVTQFPSHSVIEKGQTVTLRCDPISGHDNLYWYRRVMGKEIKFLLHFVKESKQDESGMPNNRFLAERTGGTYSTLKVQPAELEDSGVYFCASSQAGVRNTEAFFGQGTRLTVV.